This TCR beta chain emerged from a study of CD8+CD57+ T cells in acquired aplastic anemia. The TCR beta profiling, which covered VDJ combination and CDR3 sequence, was carried out using genomic DNA as the template. TCRdb redid the calling of the reads with MiXCR, one entry per CDR3 protein. The repertoire includes about 150,000 distinct CDR3 sequences, more than 35% of them detected once, and roughly 8.9% sits in the top ten. About this clonotype itself: Its antigen is unknown.

Findings and caveats of the study: It was found that under 30 CD8+ CDR3 sequences were shared between patients and controls. Significance was not reached for CD8+ Simpson's diversity between patients and controls.

Germline loops: CDR1 SGDLS, CDR2 YYNGEE. The CDR3 totals 15 residues. Trimming stripped 3 bases from V and 7 bases from J, with 19 bases between. The sample comprised sorted CD4+, CD8+, or CD8+CD57+ T cells (not recorded which) from PBMCs. This clonotype originated in a human donor in good health, serving as a control. The chain combines TRBV9 with TRBJ2-5, with TRBD2 as a possible D gene (5 bases). The DNA for the CDR3 is TGTGCCAGCAGCGCCCTAGGAGCGGCCGGGGTGACCCAGTACTTC. Its translation is CASSALGAAGVTQYF.